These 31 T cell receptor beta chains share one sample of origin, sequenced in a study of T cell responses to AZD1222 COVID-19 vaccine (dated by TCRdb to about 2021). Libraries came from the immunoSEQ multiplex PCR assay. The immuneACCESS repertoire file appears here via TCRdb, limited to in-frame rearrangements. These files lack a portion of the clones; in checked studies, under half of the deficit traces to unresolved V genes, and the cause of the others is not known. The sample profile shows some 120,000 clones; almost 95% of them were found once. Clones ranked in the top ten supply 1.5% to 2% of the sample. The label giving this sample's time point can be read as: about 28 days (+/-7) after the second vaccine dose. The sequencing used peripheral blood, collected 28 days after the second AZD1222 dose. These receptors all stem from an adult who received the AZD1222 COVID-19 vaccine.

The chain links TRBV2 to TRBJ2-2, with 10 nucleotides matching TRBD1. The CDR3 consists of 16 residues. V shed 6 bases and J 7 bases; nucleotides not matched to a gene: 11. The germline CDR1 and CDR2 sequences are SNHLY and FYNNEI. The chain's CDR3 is CASRPRGQGLFGELFF. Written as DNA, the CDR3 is TGTGCCAGCAGACCTAGGGGACAGGGGTTGTTCGGGGAGCTGTTTTTT. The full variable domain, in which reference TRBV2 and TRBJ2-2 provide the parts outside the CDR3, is EPEVTQTPSHQVTQMGQEVILRCVPISNHLYFYWYRQILGQKVEFLVSFYNNEISEKSEIFDDQFSVERPDGSNFTLKIRSTKLEDSAMYFCASRPRGQGLFGELFFGEGSRLTVL.

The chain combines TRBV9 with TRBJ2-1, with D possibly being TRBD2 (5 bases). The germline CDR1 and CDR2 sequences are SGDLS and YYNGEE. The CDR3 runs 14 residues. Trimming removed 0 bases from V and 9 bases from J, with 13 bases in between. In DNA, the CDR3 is TGTGCCAGCAGCGTAGGTTCGGGGTGGGGTGAGCAGTTCTTC. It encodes CASSVGSGWGEQFF.

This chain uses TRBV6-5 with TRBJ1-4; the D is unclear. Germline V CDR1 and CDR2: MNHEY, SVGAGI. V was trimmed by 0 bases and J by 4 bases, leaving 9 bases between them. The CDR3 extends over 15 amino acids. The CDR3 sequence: CASSYSGVDNEKLFF. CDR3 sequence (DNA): TGTGCCAGCAGTTACTCCGGGGTAGATAATGAAAAACTGTTTTTT.

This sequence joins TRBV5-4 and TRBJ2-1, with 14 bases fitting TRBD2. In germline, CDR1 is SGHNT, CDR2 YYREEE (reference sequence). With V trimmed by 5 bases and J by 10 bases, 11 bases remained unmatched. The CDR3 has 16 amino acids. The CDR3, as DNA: TGTGCCAGCAGTAGACTAGGACTAGCGGGAGGTGGGGAGCAGTTCTTC. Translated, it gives CASSRLGLAGGGEQFF.

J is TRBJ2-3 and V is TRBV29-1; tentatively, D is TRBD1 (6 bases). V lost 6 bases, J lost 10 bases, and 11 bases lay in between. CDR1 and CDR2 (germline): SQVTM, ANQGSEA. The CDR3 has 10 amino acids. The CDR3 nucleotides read TGCAGCGTCGAGGGGGAGCCGCAGTATTTT. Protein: CSVEGEPQYF.

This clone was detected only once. DNA for the CDR3: TGTGCCAGCAGTAGCAAACATCTCCCGGGCTACGAGCAGTACTTC. Translated, it gives CASSSKHLPGYEQYF. This chain connects TRBV27 to TRBJ2-7; D gene uncertain. This CDR3 is 15 amino acids long. V was trimmed by 5 bases and J by 3 bases, leaving 17 bases between them. Germline V gives CDR1 MNHEY, CDR2 SMNVEV (reference sequence).

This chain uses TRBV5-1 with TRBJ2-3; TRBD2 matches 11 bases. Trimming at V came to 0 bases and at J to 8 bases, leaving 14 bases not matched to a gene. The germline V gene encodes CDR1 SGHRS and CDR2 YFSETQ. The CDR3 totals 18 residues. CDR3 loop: CASSLVSVTSGGGSTQYF. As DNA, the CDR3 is TGCGCCAGCAGCTTGGTGTCGGTAACTAGCGGGGGCGGCAGTACGCAGTATTTT.

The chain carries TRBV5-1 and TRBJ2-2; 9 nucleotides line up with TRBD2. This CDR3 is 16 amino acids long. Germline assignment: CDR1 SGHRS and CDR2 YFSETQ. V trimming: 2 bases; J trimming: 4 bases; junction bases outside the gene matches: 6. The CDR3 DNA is TGCGCCAGCAGCTTAATAGCGGGAGTTGGCACCGGGGAGCTGTTTTTT. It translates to CASSLIAGVGTGELFF.

DNA for the CDR3: TGTGCTAGTGGCGAGGGGATTCAAGAGACCCAGTACTTC. Encoded protein: CASGEGIQETQYF. The V and J genes are TRBV12-5 and TRBJ2-5; D might be TRBD1 or TRBD2, each matching 5 bases. Trimming took off 6 bases at V and 2 bases at J, with 10 bases between the two ends. The CDR3 sequence is 13 residues long. In germline, CDR1 is LGHNT, CDR2 FRNRAP.

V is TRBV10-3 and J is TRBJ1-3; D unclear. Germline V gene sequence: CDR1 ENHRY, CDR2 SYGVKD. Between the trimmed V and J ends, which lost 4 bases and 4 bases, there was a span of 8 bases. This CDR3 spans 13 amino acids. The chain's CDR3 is CAISGLYGNTIYF. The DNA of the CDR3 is TGTGCCATCAGTGGCTTGTACGGAAACACCATATATTTT.

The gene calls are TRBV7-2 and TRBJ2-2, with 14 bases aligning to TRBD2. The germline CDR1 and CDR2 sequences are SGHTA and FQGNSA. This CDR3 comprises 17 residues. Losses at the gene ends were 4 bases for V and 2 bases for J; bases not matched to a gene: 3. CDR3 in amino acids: CASSSGLAGVNTGELFF. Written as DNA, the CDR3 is TGTGCCAGCAGCTCGGGACTAGCGGGAGTTAACACCGGGGAGCTGTTTTTT.

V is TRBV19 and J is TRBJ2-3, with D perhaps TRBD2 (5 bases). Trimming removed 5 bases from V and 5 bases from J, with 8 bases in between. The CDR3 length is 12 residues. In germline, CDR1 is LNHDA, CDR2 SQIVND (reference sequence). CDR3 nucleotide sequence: TGTGCCAGTAGTTTTCGGGGAGATACGCAGTATTTT. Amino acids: CASSFRGDTQYF.

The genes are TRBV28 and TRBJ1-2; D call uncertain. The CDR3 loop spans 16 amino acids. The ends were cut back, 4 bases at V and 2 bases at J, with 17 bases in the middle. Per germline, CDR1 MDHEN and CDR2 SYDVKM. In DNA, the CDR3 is TGTGCCAGCAGTTGGTCTAGAGTAGCATTCAACTATGGCTACACCTTC. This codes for CASSWSRVAFNYGYTF.

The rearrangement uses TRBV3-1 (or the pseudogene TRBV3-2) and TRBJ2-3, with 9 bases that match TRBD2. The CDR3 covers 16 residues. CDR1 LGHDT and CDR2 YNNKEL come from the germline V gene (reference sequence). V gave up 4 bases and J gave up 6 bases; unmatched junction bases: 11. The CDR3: CASSPLPSGVADTQYF. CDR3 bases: TGTGCCAGCAGCCCCCTCCCTAGCGGGGTGGCGGATACGCAGTATTTT.

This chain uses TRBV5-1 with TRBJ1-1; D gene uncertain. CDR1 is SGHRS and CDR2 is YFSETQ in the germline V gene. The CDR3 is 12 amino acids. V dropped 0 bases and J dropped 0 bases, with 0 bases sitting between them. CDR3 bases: TGCGCCAGCAGCTTGGTGAACACTGAAGCTTTCTTT. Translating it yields CASSLVNTEAFF.

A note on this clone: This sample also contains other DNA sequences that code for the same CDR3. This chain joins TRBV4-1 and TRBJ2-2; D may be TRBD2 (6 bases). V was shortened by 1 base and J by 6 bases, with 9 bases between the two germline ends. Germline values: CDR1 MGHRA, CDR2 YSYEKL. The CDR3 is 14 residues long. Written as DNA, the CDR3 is TGCGCCAGCAGCCAAGTAGGAGGGGCCGGGGAGCTGTTTTTT. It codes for CASSQVGGAGELFF.

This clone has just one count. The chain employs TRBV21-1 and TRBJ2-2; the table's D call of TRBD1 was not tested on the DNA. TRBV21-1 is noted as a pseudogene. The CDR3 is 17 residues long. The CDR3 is CASSKAPQGANTGELFF. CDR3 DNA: TGTGCCAGCAGCAAAGCTCCCCAGGGGGCGAACACCGGGGAGCTGTTTTTT.

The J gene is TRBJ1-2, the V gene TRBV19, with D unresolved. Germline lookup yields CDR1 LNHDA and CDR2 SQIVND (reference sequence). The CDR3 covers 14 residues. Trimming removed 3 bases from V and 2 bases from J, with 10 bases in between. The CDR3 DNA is TGTGCCAGTAGTATCTTTGACGGGAACTATGGCTACACCTTC. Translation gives CASSIFDGNYGYTF.

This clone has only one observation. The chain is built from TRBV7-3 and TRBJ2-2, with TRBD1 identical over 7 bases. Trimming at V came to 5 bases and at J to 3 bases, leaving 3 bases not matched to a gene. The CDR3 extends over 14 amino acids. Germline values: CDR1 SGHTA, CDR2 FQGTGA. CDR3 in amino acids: CASSLGQHTGELFF. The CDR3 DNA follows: TGTGCCAGCAGCCTGGGACAGCACACCGGGGAGCTGTTTTTT.

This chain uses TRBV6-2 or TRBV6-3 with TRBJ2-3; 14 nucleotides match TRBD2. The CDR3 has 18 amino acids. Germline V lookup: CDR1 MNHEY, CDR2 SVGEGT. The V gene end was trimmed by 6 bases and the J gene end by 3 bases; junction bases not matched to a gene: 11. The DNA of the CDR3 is TGTGCCAGCAGCTATCCGGGACTAGCGGGAGATCTGACAGATACGCAGTATTTT. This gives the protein CASSYPGLAGDLTDTQYF.

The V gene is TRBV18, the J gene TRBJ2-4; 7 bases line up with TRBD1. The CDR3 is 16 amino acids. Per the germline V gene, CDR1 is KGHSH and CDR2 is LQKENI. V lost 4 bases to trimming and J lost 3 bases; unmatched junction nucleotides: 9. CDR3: CASSRAGGIGKNIQYF. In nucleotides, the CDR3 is TGTGCCAGCTCACGGGCAGGGGGAATCGGCAAAAACATTCAGTACTTC.

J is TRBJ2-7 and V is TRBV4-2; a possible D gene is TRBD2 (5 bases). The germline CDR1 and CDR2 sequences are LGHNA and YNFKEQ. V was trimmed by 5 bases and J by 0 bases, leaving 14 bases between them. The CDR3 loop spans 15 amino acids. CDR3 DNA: TGTGCCAGCAGCTCCAGCGGAATAAGCTCCTACGAGCAGTACTTC. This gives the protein CASSSSGISSYEQYF.

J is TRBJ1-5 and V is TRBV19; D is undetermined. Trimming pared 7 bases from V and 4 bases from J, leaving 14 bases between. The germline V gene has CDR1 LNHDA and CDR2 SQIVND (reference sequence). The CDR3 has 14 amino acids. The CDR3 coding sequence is TGTGCCAGTACCAACCCGGCGGTTAATCAGCCCCAGCATTTT. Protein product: CASTNPAVNQPQHF.

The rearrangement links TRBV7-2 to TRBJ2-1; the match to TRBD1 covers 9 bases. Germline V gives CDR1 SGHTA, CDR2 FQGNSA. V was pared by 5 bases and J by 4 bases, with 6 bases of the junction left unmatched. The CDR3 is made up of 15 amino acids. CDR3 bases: TGTGCCAGCAGCAACCCGGGACAGGGATACAATGAGCAGTTCTTC. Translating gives CASSNPGQGYNEQFF.

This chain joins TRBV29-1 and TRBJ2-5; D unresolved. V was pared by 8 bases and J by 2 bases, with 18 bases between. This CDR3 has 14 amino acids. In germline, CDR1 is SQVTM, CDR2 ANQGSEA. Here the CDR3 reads CSTLPIFRQETQYF. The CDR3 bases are TGCAGCACCCTCCCAATATTTCGACAAGAGACCCAGTACTTC.

This CDR3 is CASSFGEETQYF. Here the CDR3 DNA reads TGTGCCAGCAGCTTTGGGGAGGAGACCCAGTACTTC. V usage is TRBV7-9 and J usage is TRBJ2-5; D might be TRBD2 (5 bases). The CDR3 is 12 amino acids. V lost 3 bases, J lost 5 bases, and 7 bases lay in between. Looked up from germline, CDR1 is SEHNR and CDR2 is FQNEAQ (reference sequence).

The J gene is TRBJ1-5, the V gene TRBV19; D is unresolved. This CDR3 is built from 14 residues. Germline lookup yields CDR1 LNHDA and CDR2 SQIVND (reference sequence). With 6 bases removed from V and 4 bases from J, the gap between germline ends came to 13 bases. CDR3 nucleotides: TGTGCCAGTAGGCTACATTCCCAAAATCAGCCCCAGCATTTT. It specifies CASRLHSQNQPQHF.

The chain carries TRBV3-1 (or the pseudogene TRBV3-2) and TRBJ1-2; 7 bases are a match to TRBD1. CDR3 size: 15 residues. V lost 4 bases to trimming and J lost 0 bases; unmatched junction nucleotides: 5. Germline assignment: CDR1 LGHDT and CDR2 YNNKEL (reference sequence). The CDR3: CASSPRGPSNYGYTF. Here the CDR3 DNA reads TGTGCCAGCAGCCCGAGGGGGCCCTCTAACTATGGCTACACCTTC.

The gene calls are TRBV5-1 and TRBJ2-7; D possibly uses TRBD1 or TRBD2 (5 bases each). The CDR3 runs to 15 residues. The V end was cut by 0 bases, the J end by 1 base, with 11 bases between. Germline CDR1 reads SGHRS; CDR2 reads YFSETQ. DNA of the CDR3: TGCGCCAGCAGCTTGGGGGACCAGGAGTCCTACGAGCAGTACTTC. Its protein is CASSLGDQESYEQYF. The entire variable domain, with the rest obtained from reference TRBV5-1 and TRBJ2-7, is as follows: KAGVTQTPRYLIKTRGQQVTLSCSPISGHRSVSWYQQTPGQGLQFLFEYFSETQRNKGNFPGRFSGRQFSNSRSEMNVSTLELGDSALYLCASSLGDQESYEQYFGPGTRLTVT.

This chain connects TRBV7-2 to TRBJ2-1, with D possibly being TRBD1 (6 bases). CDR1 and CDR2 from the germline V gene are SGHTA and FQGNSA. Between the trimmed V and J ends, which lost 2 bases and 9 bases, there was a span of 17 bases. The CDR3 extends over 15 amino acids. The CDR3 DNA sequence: TGTGCCAGCAGCTTAATCGTATCAGTAGGGGGTGAGCAGTTCTTC. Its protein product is CASSLIVSVGGEQFF.

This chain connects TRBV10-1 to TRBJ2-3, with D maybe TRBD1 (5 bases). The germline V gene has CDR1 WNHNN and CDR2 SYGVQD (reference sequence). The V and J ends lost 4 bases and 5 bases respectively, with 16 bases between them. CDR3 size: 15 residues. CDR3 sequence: CASSGSWGTVDTQYF. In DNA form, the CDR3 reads TGCGCCAGCAGTGGTTCGTGGGGCACTGTAGATACGCAGTATTTT.